This T cell receptor (beta chain) was sequenced for a study of T-cell reconstitution after alpha-beta-depleted transplantation in children (dated by TCRdb to the mid-2010s). A note on the overall study: Using TCR repertoire profiling, the study followed T-cell immune reconstitution in a quantitative way in children after TCRalphabeta/CD19-depleted allogeneic hematopoietic cell transplantation.

This clonotype appeared a few times. No cognate antigen has been identified for it. Base qualities were left out, and no much larger clone turns up one base away. The meaning of the sample's treatment or condition label: allogeneic hematopoietic cell transplantation with graft depleted of TCRalphabeta T cells and CD19 B cells. The transplant recipients were children given TCRalphabeta/CD19-depleted allogeneic hematopoietic cell grafts. The library was prepared using PCR. The run used an Illumina HiSeq 2500. To normalize quantification of the TCRbeta repertoire, the TCR libraries were built with molecular barcoding that relied on unique molecular identifiers. Using fastp at Q25 and MiXCR, TCRdb reprocessed the public reads and kept productive beta chains. Rows are combined by CDR3 protein, so each entry shows the most common genes and DNA. The sample table lists roughly 200,000 distinct CDR3 sequences, about a tenth of them with a count of one. The ten top clones hold 28% of the sample.

Its CDR3 holds 17 amino acids, cysteine through phenylalanine. The only DNA kept is the CDR3, 51 bases in frame from the first base. Looking up the germline V gene (reference sequence) yields CDR1 LNHDA and CDR2 SQIVND. Trimming at the junction amounts to 5 bases on V and 2 bases on J, and the germline ends lie 19 bases apart. The research as a whole found: In some patients, the high TCRbeta diversity seen at day 60 was put down to recipient T cells and intrathymic progenitors that had survived conditioning. Over the following months the frequencies of hyperexpanded clones went down, and after one year T-cell counts and TCRbeta diversity were mostly credited to newly produced T cells. About two months after transplant, the apparently early recovery of alphabetaT-cell counts reportedly depended on just several hundred clones that had expanded rapidly and came from non-depleted graft cells.

The specimen was PBMCs, collected before TCRalphabeta/CD19-depleted stem cell transplant. The rearranged segments are TRBV19 and TRBJ1-5, with an unclear D gene assignment. The receptor was derived from a child under two years old with acute myeloid leukemia, due to receive a stem cell transplant. CDR3 protein: CASSLDMVSARNQPQHF. In nucleotide form, the sequence is TGTGCCAGTAGTCTCGATATGGTGAGCGCCCGCAATCAGCCCCAGCATTTT.